This T cell receptor (beta chain) derives from a study of T cells after yellow fever vaccination. Notes on the study in general: It was a small share of clonotypes that appeared in both CD4 and CD8 compartments. Repertoires obtained by FACS sorting could include abundant clonotypes that entered as contaminants from the bulk population.

As TCR cDNA was made by 5'RACE template switching, a universal primer site and UMIs were added. TCRdb ran MiXCR on the 5' RACE reads and lists one entry per CDR3 protein. Of about 160,000 distinct CDR3 sequences in the sample, roughly a tenth are singletons; the top ten hold 35% to 40%. This clonotype was detected many times. Its antigen is as yet unknown. Trimming left V 0 bases short and J 0 bases short, with 7 bases between. The CDR3 has 15 amino acids. Germline V gene sequence: CDR1 MNHEY, CDR2 SMNVEV (reference sequence). The source is a man younger than 35 who received the YFV17D yellow fever vaccine. This chain links TRBV27 with TRBJ2-3, with no clear D. This specimen was CD8+ T cells sorted from PBMCs, taken 45 days after the yellow fever booster vaccination. The CDR3 DNA follows: TGTGCCAGCAGTTTATCCGGTGGTAGCACAGATACGCAGTATTTT. Translated, it gives CASSLSGGSTDTQYF.